This TCR beta chain originates from a study of T cells after yellow fever vaccination. Whole-study context: Fractions low in cell number were prepared with SMART-Seq v4 Ultra Low Input.

This clonotype turned up a few times. The antigen remains undetermined. Trimming took off 2 bases at V and 0 bases at J, with 8 bases between the two ends. Germline V lookup: CDR1 MNHEY, CDR2 SVGEGT. This CDR3 is 15 amino acids long. General study results and limits: Any FACS-sorted repertoire could hold abundant clonotypes that contaminate it from the bulk population. Weaker overall was a secondary response that nonetheless peaked faster, on day 5 versus 15.

Via MiXCR, TCRdb re-called the 5' RACE reads, giving one row per CDR3 protein. This sample has approximately 120,000 distinct CDR3 sequences; about 16% occur once, and the top ten carry 35% to 45%. The chain employs TRBV6-2 or TRBV6-3 and TRBJ1-3, with no clear D. This specimen consisted of CD8+ T cells sorted from PBMCs, obtained 5 days after the yellow fever booster vaccination. This receptor was identified in a man aged 18 to 29 who received the YFV17D yellow fever vaccine. The CDR3 region is CASSYGEFSGNTIYF. The DNA for the CDR3 is TGTGCCAGCAGTTACGGGGAGTTCTCTGGAAACACCATATATTTT.